This TCR beta chain was sequenced during a study of OX40 agonist ivuxolimab in advanced cancers. Study context: At 0.01 to 10 mg/kg, ivuxolimab was administered intravenously to patients every 2 weeks. Three patients had partial responses: one hepatocellular carcinoma, two cutaneous melanoma. Study observations and caveats: Relative to CD4+, CD8+ T cells held more expanded clones on average.

TCRdb keeps only in-frame clones here, not all; method: immunoSEQ multiplex PCR. The sample has tens of thousands of clones, roughly 80% seen once. Remarks on this clone: Its antigen is undetermined.

Germline CDR1 and CDR2: SGHVS and FQNEAQ. J lost 6 bases, V lost 5 bases, and 16 bases had no gene match. This CDR3 has 16 amino acids. The sequenced sample was CD4+ or CD8+ T cells sorted from blood, obtained in a trial of the OX40 agonist ivuxolimab. The clonotype comes from an adult with an advanced solid tumor such as melanoma, head and neck, liver or kidney cancer. The chain combines TRBV7-8 with TRBJ2-7; 7 positions agree with TRBD2. In DNA, the CDR3 is TGTGCCAGCAGCCCCGCAAGGGCGGGAGCCCCTTTCGAGCAGTACTTC. Translating it yields CASSPARAGAPFEQYF.